This T cell receptor (beta chain) emerged from a study of blood T cells in healthy people across ages. On the study more broadly: Capture by template switching was about one barcoded beta molecule per two T cells.

Using a J-beta primer mix together with a sample-barcoded 5' primer, a second PCR was run for about 6 to 12 cycles. TCRdb called the 5' RACE reads again in MiXCR, with one record for every CDR3 protein. The repertoire includes about 590,000 distinct CDR3 sequences, under 30% of them detected once, and around 14% sits in the top ten. Ten or more counts support this clonotype. Its cognate antigen is unknown. Points from the study as a whole: Total diversity from one million sequenced T cells was likely underestimated.

Between the trimmed V and J ends, which lost 3 bases and 6 bases, there was a span of 15 bases. Germline CDR1 and CDR2: DFQATT and SNEGSKA (reference sequence). The CDR3 loop spans 13 amino acids. Collection of 7.5 to 10 milliliters of peripheral blood was performed for each donor. Samples had at least 6.5 million PBMCs isolated from them. This sequence joins TRBV20-1 and TRBJ2-7; D tentatively fits TRBD1 or TRBD2 (6 bases each). The sequenced sample consisted of blood. The TCR originated in a woman at least 80 years old in good health. The CDR3 DNA reads as TGCAGTGCTAGTCTTCCGGGGGCAGTCGAGCAGTACTTC. Protein: CSASLPGAVEQYF.